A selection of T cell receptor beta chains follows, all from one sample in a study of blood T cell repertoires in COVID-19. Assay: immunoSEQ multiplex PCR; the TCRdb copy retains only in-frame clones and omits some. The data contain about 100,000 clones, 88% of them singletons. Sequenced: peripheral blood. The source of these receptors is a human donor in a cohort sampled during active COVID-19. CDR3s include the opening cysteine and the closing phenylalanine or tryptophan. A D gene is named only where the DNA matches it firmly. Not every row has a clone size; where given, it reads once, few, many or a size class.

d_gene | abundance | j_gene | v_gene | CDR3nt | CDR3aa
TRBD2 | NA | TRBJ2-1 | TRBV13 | TGTGCCAGCAGCCCCTCCGTACTAGCGGGAGGGGCGGATGAGCAGTTCTTC | CASSPSVLAGGADEQFF
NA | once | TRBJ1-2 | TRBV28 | TGTGCCAGCAGTTTATCGCAGTACTATGGCTACACCTTC | CASSLSQYYGYTF
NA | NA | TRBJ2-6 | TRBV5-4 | TGTGCCTACCAGGCTCTCCTACGCTCTGGGGCCAACGTCCTGACTTTC | CAYQALLRSGANVLTF
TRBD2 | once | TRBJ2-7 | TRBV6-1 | TGTGCCAGCAGTGATAGCGGGAGTTTCTCCGAGCAGTACTTC | CASSDSGSFSEQYF
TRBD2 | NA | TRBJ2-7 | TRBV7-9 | TGTGCCAGCAGCTTAGCGGGAGGGGCTCAGACCTACGAGCAGTACTTC | CASSLAGGAQTYEQYF
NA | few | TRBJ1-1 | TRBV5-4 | TGTGCCAGCAGCTCCGGGGGTTCTGGAGCTTTCTTT | CASSSGGSGAFF
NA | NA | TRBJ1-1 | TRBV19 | TGTGCCAGTAGTACCCCACCCGGTGAACGGTGGAACACTGAAGCTTTCTTT | CASSTPPGERWNTEAFF
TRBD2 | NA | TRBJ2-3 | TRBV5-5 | TGTGCCAGCAGCAACGGGGGGGCCAGGACGAGCGCAGATACGCAGTATTTT | CASSNGGARTSADTQYF
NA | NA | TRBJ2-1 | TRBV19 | TGTGCCAGTAGTATTATAGCGGACTCCTACAATGAGCAGTTCTTC | CASSIIADSYNEQFF
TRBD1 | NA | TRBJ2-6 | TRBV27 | TGTGCCAGCAGTTTGAGGGACAGCAGAAGAGGCTCTGGGGCCAACGTCCTGACTTTC | CASSLRDSRRGSGANVLTF
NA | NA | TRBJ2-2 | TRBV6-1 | TGTGCCAGCAGTGTTAGGCCTGCCACTAGAACGGCGTACACCGGGGAGCTGTTTTTT | CASSVRPATRTAYTGELFF
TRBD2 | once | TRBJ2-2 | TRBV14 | TGTGCCAGCAGCCAAGTCCGGGGGGGCACCGGGGAGCTGTTTTTT | CASSQVRGGTGELFF
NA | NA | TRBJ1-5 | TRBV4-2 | TGTGCCAGCAGCCAAGATTGGCGACAGAACAATCAGCCCCAGCATTTT | CASSQDWRQNNQPQHF
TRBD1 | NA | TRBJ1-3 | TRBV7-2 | TGTGCCAGCCCAAGTGGGACAGGGGAAAGGGTAGGCCCAGGAAACACCATATATTTT | CASPSGTGERVGPGNTIYF
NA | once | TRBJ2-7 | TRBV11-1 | TGTGCCAGCACTCAAAAACTAGAGATTTCTTCCTACGAGCAGTACTTC | CASTQKLEISSYEQYF
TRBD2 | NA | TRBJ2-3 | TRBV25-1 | TGTGCCAGCAGTGAGGGTAGCGGGAAGGTCACAGATACGCAGTATTTT | CASSEGSGKVTDTQYF
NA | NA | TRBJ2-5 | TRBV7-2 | TGTGCCAGCAGCTTAGTCCCACAAGGGGAAGAGACCCAGTACTTC | CASSLVPQGEETQYF
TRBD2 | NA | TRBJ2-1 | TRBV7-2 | TGTGCCAGCAGCCCCTGGACTAGCGGGATCTACAATGAGCAGTTCTTC | CASSPWTSGIYNEQFF
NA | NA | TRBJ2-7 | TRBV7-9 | TGTGCCAGCAGCTTAACGCGACAGGCTCGCTCCTACGAGCAGTACTTC | CASSLTRQARSYEQYF
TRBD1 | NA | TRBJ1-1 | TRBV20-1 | TGCAGTAGGGACAGGGGCACTGAAGCTTTCTTT | CSRDRGTEAFF
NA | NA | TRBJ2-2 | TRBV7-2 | TGTGCCAGCAGCTTCTACCCTAGGGAGTGGGCGAACACCGGGGAGCTGTTTTTT | CASSFYPREWANTGELFF
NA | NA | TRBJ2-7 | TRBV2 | TGTGCCAGCAGTGACAGGGGTAACACCTACGAGCAGTACTTC | CASSDRGNTYEQYF
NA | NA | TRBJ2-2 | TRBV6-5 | TGTGCCAGCAACCCCGGGACACTAAACACCGGGGAGCTGTTTTTT | CASNPGTLNTGELFF